This T cell receptor (beta chain) emerged from a study of blood T cells in healthy people across ages. Regarding the study as a whole: Roughly linearly, TCR beta diversity per million T cells fell as age increased.

The length of the CDR3 is 14 residues. CDR1 is SQVTM and CDR2 is ANQGSEA in the germline V gene. The germline V and J ends were trimmed by 6 bases and 0 bases, with 12 bases remaining between them. Through a sample-barcoded 5' primer and a J-beta primer mix, a second PCR was run for roughly 6 to 12 cycles. From the 5' RACE reads, TCRdb called clonotypes with MiXCR, one entry per CDR3 protein. In the table there are some 920,000 distinct CDR3 sequences, 51% of which are singletons. Worth noting for this clonotype: Its antigen is not known.

The TCR comes from a woman aged 60-70 years in good health. The chain combines TRBV29-1 with TRBJ1-3; D uncertain. Source material: blood. CDR3 sequence (DNA): TGCAGCGTGGCCCTGTGGGACTCTGGAAACACCATATATTTT. This encodes CSVALWDSGNTIYF.